This TCR beta chain was obtained from a study of blood T cell repertoires in COVID-19. Study-level background: Acute-phase and convalescent COVID-19 samples originated in the United States, Italy and Spain. The analysed material was cDNA or gDNA that came from T cells, B-cell-depleted T cells, or PBMCs.

Repertoires were generated with immunoSEQ multiplex PCR, while TCRdb's copy carries only in-frame clones and drops some. The sample contains 650,000 to 800,000 clones, 80% to 90% of which appear only once. This TCR was sampled from a woman aged 18-35 years with acute or convalescent COVID-19. The sequencing sample was made of peripheral blood.

CDR3: CASSSTRDRGGGYTF. CDR3 nucleotide sequence: TGTGCCAGCTCATCAACGAGGGACAGGGGTGGAGGCTACACCTTC. The rearrangement links TRBV18 to TRBJ1-2; 10 nucleotides line up with TRBD1. V gave up 5 bases and J gave up 8 bases; unmatched junction bases: 11. The CDR3 extends over 15 amino acids. Looked up from germline, CDR1 is KGHSH and CDR2 is LQKENI.